This T cell receptor beta chain was observed in a study of CXCR3-negative and CXCR3-positive naive CD8 T cells. Study observations and caveats: Higher TRB CDR3 hydrophobicity marked CXCR3-positive naive cells relative to CXCR3-negative naive cells. TCR interaction strength was inferred from TRB CDR3 physicochemistry, as CD5 matched across naive subsets. For memory CD8+ cells diversity was much lower, but both naive subsets had comparably high diversity.

TRB cDNA was prepared as libraries by UMI-labeled 5' RACE. TCRdb reprocessed the 5' RACE reads and keeps a single row for each CDR3 protein, giving no DNA. The ten top clones account for more than 0.3%, within a sample of about 110,000 distinct CDR3 sequences. Researchers reported sorting every CD8+ T cell subset in triplicate, 300,000 or so cells per sort. A CD45RO-CCR7+CD27+CD95- profile was what naive CD8+ T cells displayed. For this clonotype: Its cognate antigen is unknown.

The specimen sequenced was naive CXCR3+ CD8+ T cells from blood. Documented subset: CD45RO-CCR7+CD27+CD95- naive CD8+ T cells expressing CXCR3 (TNR3+). The TCR was taken from a human donor in good health. Some clones in this sample may be carry-over from other donors' samples.

This CDR3 is CASSLLGGEQYF. The genes are TRBV11-3 and TRBJ2-7; TCRdb's D gene call, TRBD1, goes unchecked for lack of DNA. The CDR3 extends over 12 amino acids. The germline V gene encodes CDR1 SGHNT and CDR2 YENEEA. The variable domain in full, completed from reference TRBV11-3 and TRBJ2-7, reads EAGVVQSPRYKIIEKKQPVAFWCNPISGHNTLYWYLQNLGQGPELLIRYENEEAVDDSQLPKDRFSAERLKGVDSTLKIQPAELGDSAVYLCASSLLGGEQYFGPGTRLTVT.